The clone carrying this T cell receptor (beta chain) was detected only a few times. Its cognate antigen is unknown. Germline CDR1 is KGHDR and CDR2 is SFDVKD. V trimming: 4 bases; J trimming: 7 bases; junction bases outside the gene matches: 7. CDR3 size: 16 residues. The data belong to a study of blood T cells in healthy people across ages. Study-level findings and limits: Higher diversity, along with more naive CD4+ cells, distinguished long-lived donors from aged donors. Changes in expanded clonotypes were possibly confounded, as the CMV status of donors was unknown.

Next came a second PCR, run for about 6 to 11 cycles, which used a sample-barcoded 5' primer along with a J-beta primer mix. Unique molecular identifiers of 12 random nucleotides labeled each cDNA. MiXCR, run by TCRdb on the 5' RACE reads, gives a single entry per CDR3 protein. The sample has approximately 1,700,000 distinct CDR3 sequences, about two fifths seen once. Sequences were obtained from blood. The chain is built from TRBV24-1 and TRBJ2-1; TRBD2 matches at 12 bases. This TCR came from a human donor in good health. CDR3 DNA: TGTGCCACCAGTGACCCCACTAGCGGGGGGCATAATGAGCAGTTCTTC. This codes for CATSDPTSGGHNEQFF.